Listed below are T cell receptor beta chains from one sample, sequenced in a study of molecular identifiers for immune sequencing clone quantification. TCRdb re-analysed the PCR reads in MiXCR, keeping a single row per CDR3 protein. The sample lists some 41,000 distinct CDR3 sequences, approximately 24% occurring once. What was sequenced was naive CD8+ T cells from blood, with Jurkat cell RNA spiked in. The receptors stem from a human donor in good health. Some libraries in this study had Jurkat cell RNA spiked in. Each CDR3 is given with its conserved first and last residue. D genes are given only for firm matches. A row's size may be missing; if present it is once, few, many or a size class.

TGTGCCAGCAGCCCCGACATGGGCGGGGGGGATTGGGAGCTGTTTTTT,CASSPDMGGGDWELFF,TRBV6-5,TRBD2,TRBJ2-2,many
TGTGCCACCAGCAGAGTAAGGGCCCCCCCAGATACGCAGTATTTT,CATSRVRAPPDTQYF,TRBV15,NA,TRBJ2-3,many
TGTGCCAGCAGTCTCAGGACAGGGTACGAGCAGTACTTC,CASSLRTGYEQYF,TRBV27,TRBD1,TRBJ2-7,few
TGTGCCAGCAGCTTAGTTCCTAGCGGCTTCAACAATGAGCAGTTCTTC,CASSLVPSGFNNEQFF,TRBV11-2,TRBD2,TRBJ2-1,many
TGTGCCAGCAGCCGAGACCCGCCTAGCGGGATGTCAGATACGCAGTATTTT,CASSRDPPSGMSDTQYF,TRBV4-2,TRBD2,TRBJ2-3,NA
TGTGCCAGCAGCTTCGCAGGGTTGAGGTCCTACGAGCGGTACTTC,CASSFAGLRSYERYF,TRBV7-9,NA,TRBJ2-7,NA
TGTGCCACCAGCACCCCGGGTACAACCTACGAGCAGTACTTC,CATSTPGTTYEQYF,TRBV15,NA,TRBJ2-7,few
TGTGCCAGCAGCTTAGTTCTGGCTAGCGGGGGTCCCACAGATACGCAGTATTTT,CASSLVLASGGPTDTQYF,TRBV11-2,TRBD2,TRBJ2-3,many
TGTGCCAGCACCCCCCAGACGTACCGAAGCACAGATACGCAGTATTTT,CASTPQTYRSTDTQYF,TRBV7-2,NA,TRBJ2-3,many
TGTGCCAGCAGTTGGGGACAGGGGGGGAACACTGAAGCTTTCTTT,CASSWGQGGNTEAFF,TRBV27,TRBD1,TRBJ1-1,many
TGTGCCTGCCTGGAGCTAGGACTAGCTGGGGATTCTAGCACAGATACGCAGTATTTT,CACLELGLAGDSSTDTQYF,TRBV30,TRBD2,TRBJ2-3,many
TGTGCCAGTTCGGGACAGCAGTATCCCCCCGAAGCTTTCTTT,CASSGQQYPPEAFF,TRBV19,TRBD1,TRBJ1-1,many
TGTGCCAGCAGTGGTGCCCTGGCCCAAGAGACCCAGTACTTC,CASSGALAQETQYF,TRBV25-1,NA,TRBJ2-5,NA
TGTGCCAGCAGCGTAGGATCCCTCTCGGCCGATGAGCAGTTCTTC,CASSVGSLSADEQFF,TRBV9,NA,TRBJ2-1,NA
TGTGCCAGCAGTGAATGGGTTTATGGGTTGGTCCCATCCGAAGCTTTCTTT,CASSEWVYGLVPSEAFF,TRBV6-1,NA,TRBJ1-1,many
TGTGCCAGCAATTCCTTATCGGTCCTAGCATCTACCTACAATGAGCAGTTCTTC,CASNSLSVLASTYNEQFF,TRBV28,NA,TRBJ2-1,many
TGTGCCGGCAGCCCTGGGCAGGGGGGTTACGAGCAGTACTTC,CAGSPGQGGYEQYF,TRBV27,NA,TRBJ2-7,few
TGTGCCGGCAGTTCTGGACTAGCGGGAGGCCCAAACACCGGGGAGCTGTTTTTT,CAGSSGLAGGPNTGELFF,TRBV12-3/TRBV12-4,TRBD2,TRBJ2-2,once
TGTGCCAGCAGTTTATCAGGAACAGGGCCCGCAGATACGCAGTATTTT,CASSLSGTGPADTQYF,TRBV27,NA,TRBJ2-3,many
TGTGCCTGGAGTCTTGGGGGGACTAGCGGATCCAGAGCGTGGGAGACCCAGTACTTC,CAWSLGGTSGSRAWETQYF,TRBV30,TRBD2,TRBJ2-5,many
TGTGCCACCAGTGATCACAGACAGGGGGTGGCTGGCTACACCTTC,CATSDHRQGVAGYTF,TRBV24-1,TRBD1,TRBJ1-2,few
TGTGCCAGCAGTCAGGGGGACTCGGGGTGGGACAATGCGCAGTTCTTC,CASSQGDSGWDNAQFF,TRBV27,NA,TRBJ2-1,NA
TGCGCCAGCAGCCCTGAGGAACTAGCAGATACGCAGTATTTT,CASSPEELADTQYF,TRBV4-1,NA,TRBJ2-3,many
TGTGCCTGGAGTGTACTTGGGGATGAGCAGTACTTC,CAWSVLGDEQYF,TRBV30,NA,TRBJ2-7,NA
TGTGCCAGCAGCCCCAGGGGCCCCTACGAGCAGTACTTC,CASSPRGPYEQYF,TRBV28,NA,TRBJ2-7,medium-sized
TGTGCCAGCAGTTCACTAGCGGGAGCGAATGAGCAGTTCTTC,CASSSLAGANEQFF,TRBV6-2/TRBV6-3,TRBD2,TRBJ2-1,few
TGTGCCAGCACCGAAATCCCCGGGACAGGGTCCGGGGAGCTGTTTTTT,CASTEIPGTGSGELFF,TRBV7-6,TRBD1,TRBJ2-2,NA
TGCGCCAGCAGCCCTGGGGCAGGGGCCTACGCGAACACCGGGGAGCTGTTTTTT,CASSPGAGAYANTGELFF,TRBV4-3,NA,TRBJ2-2,many
NA,CISVPDRATGTHTGELFF,TRBV7-5,NA,TRBJ2-2,many
TGTGCCAGCAACGACAGGGGGATGAACACTGAAGCTTTCTTT,CASNDRGMNTEAFF,TRBV6-2/TRBV6-3,TRBD1,TRBJ1-1,many
TGCAGTGCTAGAGACCGCACATCCTCCTACAATGAGCAGTTCTTC,CSARDRTSSYNEQFF,TRBV20-1,NA,TRBJ2-1,many
TGCAGTGCTAGAGGGGACAGGGGCGGCCTTACTAATGAAAAACTGTTTTTT,CSARGDRGGLTNEKLFF,TRBV20-1,TRBD1,TRBJ1-4,NA
TGCGCCAGCAGCCAAGACCCCCTAGCGGGTCAACACAATGAGCAGTTCTTC,CASSQDPLAGQHNEQFF,TRBV4-1,TRBD2,TRBJ2-1,many
TGTGCCAGCAGTCCAGGGAGCACCGGGGAGCTGTTTTTT,CASSPGSTGELFF,TRBV6-2/TRBV6-3,NA,TRBJ2-2,many
TGCAGTGCTAGGGGACCAGTCTACGAGCAGTACTTC,CSARGPVYEQYF,TRBV20-1,NA,TRBJ2-7,few
TGTGCCAGCAGCACAAATCTGAAGGGGACTAGTGCGGATACGCAGTATTTT,CASSTNLKGTSADTQYF,TRBV7-9,TRBD2,TRBJ2-3,many
TGTGCCAGCAGCGCACTAGCGGCGACAGATACGCAGTATTTT,CASSALAATDTQYF,TRBV12-3/TRBV12-4,TRBD2,TRBJ2-3,many
TGTGCCAGCAGTCCGCTGGACAGGGGATACGAGCAGTACTTC,CASSPLDRGYEQYF,TRBV27,TRBD1,TRBJ2-7,many
TGCGCCAGCAGCCAAGATCGTTTAGGGAGAACGACCGGGGAGCTGTTTTTT,CASSQDRLGRTTGELFF,TRBV4-3,NA,TRBJ2-2,many
TGCGCCAGCAGCCAAGTGGTTAGCGGAGGGTTCCTGAGCACAGATACGCAGTATTTT,CASSQVVSGGFLSTDTQYF,TRBV4-1,NA,TRBJ2-3,NA
TGCAGCGTTGAAGTCCAGGGACCCTCCTACAATGAGCAGTTCTTC,CSVEVQGPSYNEQFF,TRBV29-1,NA,TRBJ2-1,NA
TGTGCCAGCTCGGTCGGTCCAGATACGCAGTATTTT,CASSVGPDTQYF,TRBV11-2,NA,TRBJ2-3,many
TGTGCCAGCAGTGAAAGGGGCGGATACAATGAGCAGCTCTTC,CASSERGGYNEQLF,TRBV2,NA,TRBJ2-1,NA
TGTGCCAGCAGCAACACGAGGGGCCAGGTCTTCAGAGGGAGGTACAATGAGCAGTTCTTC,CASSNTRGQVFRGRYNEQFF,TRBV14,NA,TRBJ2-1,many
TGTGCCAGTAGCCCTGGACAGGGGGGGTCCTACGAGCAGTACTTC,CASSPGQGGSYEQYF,TRBV19,TRBD1,TRBJ2-7,many
TGTGCCAGTAGTCCGGGGACTAGCGGGGTCGGTGCAGATACGCAGTATTTT,CASSPGTSGVGADTQYF,TRBV19,TRBD2,TRBJ2-3,many
TGTGCCAGCCAGACCTGGGATGGGCCCCAGCATTTT,CASQTWDGPQHF,TRBV7-2,NA,TRBJ1-5,many
TGTGCCAGCAGTTACAGGGTCTACGAGCAGTACTTC,CASSYRVYEQYF,TRBV12-3/TRBV12-4,NA,TRBJ2-7,NA
TGTGCCAGCAGTTACTCGAGGCAAAGGGGAGGCACTGAAGCTTTCTTT,CASSYSRQRGGTEAFF,TRBV6-2/TRBV6-3,NA,TRBJ1-1,many
TGCGCCAGCAGCCAAGACGGAACCCCCGGGGAGACCCAGTACTTC,CASSQDGTPGETQYF,TRBV4-3,NA,TRBJ2-5,many
TGTGCCAGCAGCTTCCTGGGGGGCCAAGAGACCCAGTACTTC,CASSFLGGQETQYF,TRBV7-2,NA,TRBJ2-5,many
TGTGCCAGCAGCTTACACGAGGGACGGAGCTCCTACAATGAGCAGTTCTTC,CASSLHEGRSSYNEQFF,TRBV7-3,NA,TRBJ2-1,NA